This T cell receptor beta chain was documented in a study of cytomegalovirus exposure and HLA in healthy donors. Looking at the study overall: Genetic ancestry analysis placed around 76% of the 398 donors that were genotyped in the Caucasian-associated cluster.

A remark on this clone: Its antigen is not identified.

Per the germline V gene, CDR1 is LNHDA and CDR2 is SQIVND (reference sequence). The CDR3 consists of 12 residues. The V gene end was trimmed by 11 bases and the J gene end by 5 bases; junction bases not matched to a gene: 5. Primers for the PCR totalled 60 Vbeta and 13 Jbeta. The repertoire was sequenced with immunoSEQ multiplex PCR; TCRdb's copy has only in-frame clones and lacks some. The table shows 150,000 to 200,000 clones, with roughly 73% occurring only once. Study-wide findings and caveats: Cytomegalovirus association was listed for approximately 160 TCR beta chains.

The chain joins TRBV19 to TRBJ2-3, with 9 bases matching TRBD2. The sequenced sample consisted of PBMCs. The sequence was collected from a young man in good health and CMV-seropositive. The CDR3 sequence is CAAGGIKDTQYF. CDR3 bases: TGTGCCGCGGGGGGGATTAAAGATACGCAGTATTTT.